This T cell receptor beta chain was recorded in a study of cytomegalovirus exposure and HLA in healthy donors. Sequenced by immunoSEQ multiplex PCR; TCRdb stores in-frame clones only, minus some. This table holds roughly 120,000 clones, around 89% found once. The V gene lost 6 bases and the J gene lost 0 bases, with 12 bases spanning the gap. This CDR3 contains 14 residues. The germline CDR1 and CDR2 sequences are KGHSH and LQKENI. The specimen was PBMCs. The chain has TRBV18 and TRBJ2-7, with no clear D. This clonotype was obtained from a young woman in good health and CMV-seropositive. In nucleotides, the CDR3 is TGTGCCAGCTCCCCAAGCCCTATCTCCTACGAGCAGTACTTC. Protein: CASSPSPISYEQYF. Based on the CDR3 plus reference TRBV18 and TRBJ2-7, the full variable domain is NAGVMQNPRHLVRRRGQEARLRCSPMKGHSHVYWYRQLPEEGLKFMVYLQKENIIDESGMPKERFSAEFPKEGPSILRIQQVVRGDSAAYFCASSPSPISYEQYFGPGTRLTVT.